Given below is one T cell receptor (beta chain) in context. This receptor's antigen is unknown. No much larger clone is present one base from it, and per-base qualities are unavailable. Preparation of the library involved the immunoSEQ multiplex PCR assay. RNA was extracted from all samples and reverse transcribed into cDNA as template for TCR sequencing. SuperScript III was used for first-strand cDNA synthesis, primed with a 2:1 mix of oligo-dT and random hexamers. A synthetic immune receptor repertoire was used to assess amplification bias, and residual bias was removed computationally. Per the source publication's procedure: Raw reads were preprocessed to remove errors, and CDR3 was defined according to IMGT conventions as the region from the conserved cysteine to phenylalanine. Clonality was calculated as 1 minus Shannon entropy normalized by log2 of the number of productive unique TCRs. Whether each scalp clone was CD4 or CD8 was inferred by checking scalp TCRbeta sequences against the CD4 and CD8 repertoires from sorted blood. TCRdb's version of the immuneACCESS table is confined to in-frame rearrangements and falls short of the full clone set. An unresolved V gene accounts for under half of the shortfall where checked; the remainder is of unknown origin. That table supplies the V and J calls and clone size; D and trimming were determined from the DNA. The sample table shows 35,000 to 45,000 clones, and roughly 92% are seen once. The ten biggest clones cover 18% of the sample.

This specimen belongs to a study of CD8+ T cells in alopecia areata (dated by TCRdb to 2017 to 2018). Context from the whole study: The treated patients, all with moderate-to-severe alopecia areata, were enrolled in an open-label pilot trial of oral tofacitinib given at 5 to 10 mg twice daily. Tofacitinib was administered for 6 to 18 months, and 6 months of follow-up off drug were then conducted to assess delayed response and recurrence. In treated patients, disease severity was measured using the SALT score, which gives the percentage of scalp surface area affected. High-throughput TCRbeta sequencing was used to examine T cell clonal expansion in alopecia areata in both the C3H/HeJ mouse model and human patients. Scalp tissue and sorted CD4+ and CD8+ peripheral blood T cells from patchy and totalis/universalis alopecia areata patients and from healthy controls were covered by human TCRbeta sequencing. Biopsies were taken from tofacitinib-treated patients at baseline and at 4 and 24 weeks of treatment, and a later scalp biopsy was taken in several of the tofacitinib-treated patients. Clonality in the scalp was compared among normal scalp (n=4), patchy alopecia areata scalp (n=8), and alopecia totalis/universalis scalp (n=8). RNA was extracted with the PAXgene miRNA kit for fixed scalp, the miRNeasy kit for PBMCs, and the RNeasy kit for mouse skin. TCRbeta CDR3 regions were amplified by immunoSEQ multiplex PCR using 35 Vbeta forward and 13 Jbeta reverse primers. What the work shows at the level of the full study, not this receptor alone: Shared TCR sequences between patients were less evident than in mice, which may be partly attributable to HLA diversity in the patient population. Unlike mouse skin, which is dominated by gammadelta T cells, normal human skin has resident alphabeta T cells that are also sequenced, and this complicates analysis of the scalp TCR repertoire. Lesional scalp, especially in alopecia totalis/universalis, showed higher clonality and more expanded CD8+ clones than normal scalp, suggesting antigenic drive. Tofacitinib significantly lowered scalp clonality and the number of expanded CD8+ clones among the top 100 scalp clones. Many expanded lesional clones persisted in scalp and blood during tofacitinib treatment, which may partly explain relapse after stopping treatment. The treated cohort was small, with a single nonresponder, so links between baseline CD8+ expansion and response need larger studies.

Explained via the paper, the time point label denotes: roughly 26 weeks on oral tofacitinib. The treatment or condition label corresponds to: oral pan-JAK inhibitor, 5-10 mg twice daily. Lesional scalp punch biopsies and peripheral blood were obtained from alopecia areata patients. PBMCs were separated by density centrifugation and stained for CD3, CD4 and CD8, after which CD4+ and CD8+ T cells were sorted on a FACSAria. The cysteine opens and the phenylalanine closes a CDR3 of 12 amino acids. Of the read, only the CDR3 DNA is kept; its 36 bases are in frame from base 1. Deletion took 0 bases off V and 6 bases off J, with a span of 4 bases between the germline ends. In the germline V gene, CDR1 corresponds to MGHRA and CDR2 to YSYEKL.

This specimen consisted of CD8+ T cells sorted from blood, obtained at week 24, from a patient treated with tofacitinib. This chain joins TRBV4-1 to TRBJ2-3, with the D gene call left open. The clonotype originates from a human donor with alopecia areata. The DNA sequence follows: TGCGCCAGCAGCCAAGATATCGATACGCAGTATTTT. Its protein product is CASSQDIDTQYF.